This T cell receptor beta chain was sequenced during a study of early T cells in non-severe SARS-CoV-2 infection. The V gene end was trimmed by 5 bases and the J gene end by 3 bases; junction bases not matched to a gene: 10. Germline-derived CDR1 and CDR2 are LNHDA and SQIVND (reference sequence). This CDR3 has 15 residues. This clonotype has just a few counts. TCRdb processed the 5' RACE reads anew with MiXCR; each CDR3 protein has one entry. The sample holds some 75,000 distinct CDR3 sequences, roughly 15% seen once. This rearrangement joins TRBV19 to TRBJ2-7, with 7 bases matching TRBD1. This TCR was recovered from an adult who was a healthcare worker with PCR-confirmed SARS-CoV-2 infection or an uninfected control (not recorded which). The specimen was whole blood. CDR3 coding DNA: TGTGCCAGTAGTTTCGCCGGGACAGCAAACTACGAGCAGTACTTC. This sequence encodes CASSFAGTANYEQYF.